This T cell receptor (beta chain) was sequenced during a study of prognosis after radiotherapy for stage I lung cancer. Details on this clonotype: Its matching antigen is unknown.

CDR3 of TCR beta was amplified from genomic DNA via a two-round multiplex PCR. Gene-specific primers for each TRBV and TRBJ gene drove first-round PCR. From the multiplex PCR reads, TCRdb called clonotypes with MiXCR, one entry per CDR3 protein. The table records fewer than 65,000 distinct CDR3 sequences, around a third of them present only once. Study-level points and caveats: Among expanded TCR clones, tumor specificity was not determined.

This CDR3 is 13 amino acids long. Germline CDR1 reads MNHNS; CDR2 reads SASEGT. Trimming pared 11 bases from V and 4 bases from J, leaving 17 bases between. Specimen: PBMCs, collected before or after stereotactic body radiation therapy (not recorded which). This TCR derives from a donor over 45 with non-small cell lung cancer. V usage is TRBV6-1 and J usage is TRBJ1-2; D is possibly TRBD1 (5 bases). DNA for the CDR3: TGTGCCGGTTCCGACAGTGGAGTCTATGGCTACACCTTC. Amino acids: CAGSDSGVYGYTF.